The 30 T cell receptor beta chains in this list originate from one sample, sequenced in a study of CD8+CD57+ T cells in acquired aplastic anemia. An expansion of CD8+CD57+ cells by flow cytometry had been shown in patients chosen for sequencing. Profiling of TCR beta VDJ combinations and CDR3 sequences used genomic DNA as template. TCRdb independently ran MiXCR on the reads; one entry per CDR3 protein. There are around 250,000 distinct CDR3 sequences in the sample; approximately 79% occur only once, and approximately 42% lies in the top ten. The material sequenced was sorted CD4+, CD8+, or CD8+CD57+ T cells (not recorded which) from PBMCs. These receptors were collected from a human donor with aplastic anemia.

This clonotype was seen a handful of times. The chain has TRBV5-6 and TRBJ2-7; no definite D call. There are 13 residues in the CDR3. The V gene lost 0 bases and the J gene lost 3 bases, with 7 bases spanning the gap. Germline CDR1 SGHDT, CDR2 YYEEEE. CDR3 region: CASSLARSYEQYF. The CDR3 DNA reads TGTGCCAGCAGCTTGGCGAGGAGCTACGAGCAGTACTTC.

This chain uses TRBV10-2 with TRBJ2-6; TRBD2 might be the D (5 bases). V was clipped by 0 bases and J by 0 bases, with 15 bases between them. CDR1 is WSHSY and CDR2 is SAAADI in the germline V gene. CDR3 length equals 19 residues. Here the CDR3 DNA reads TGCGCCAGCAGTGAGTCGACGAGGAGGTCCGGCTCTGGGGCCAACGTCCTGACTTTC. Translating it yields CASSESTRRSGSGANVLTF.

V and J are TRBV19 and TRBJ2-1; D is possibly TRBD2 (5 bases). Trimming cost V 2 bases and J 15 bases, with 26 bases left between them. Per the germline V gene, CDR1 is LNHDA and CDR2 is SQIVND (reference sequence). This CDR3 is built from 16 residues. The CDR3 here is CASSITRRGYNDQLFF. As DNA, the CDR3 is TGTGCCAGTAGTATAACTAGGCGAGGGTACAATGATCAGCTGTTCTTC.

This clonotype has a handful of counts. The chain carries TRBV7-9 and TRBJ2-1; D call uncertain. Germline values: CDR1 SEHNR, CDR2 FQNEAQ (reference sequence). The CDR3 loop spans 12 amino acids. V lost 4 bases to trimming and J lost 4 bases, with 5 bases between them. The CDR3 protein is CASSSYYNEQFF. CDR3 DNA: TGTGCCAGCAGCTCGTATTACAATGAGCAGTTCTTC. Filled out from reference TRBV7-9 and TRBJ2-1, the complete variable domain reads DTGVSQNPRHKITKRGQNVTFRCDPISEHNRLYWYRQTLGQGPEFLTYFQNEAQLEKSRLLSDRFSAERPKGSFSTLEIQRTEQGDSAMYLCASSSYYNEQFFGPGTRLTVL.

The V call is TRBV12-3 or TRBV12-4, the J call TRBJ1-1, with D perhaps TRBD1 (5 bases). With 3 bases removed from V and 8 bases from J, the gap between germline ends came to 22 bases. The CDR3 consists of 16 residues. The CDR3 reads CASSFLVGADNFEAFF. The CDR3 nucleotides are TGTGCCAGCAGTTTCCTCGTAGGGGCAGACAACTTCGAAGCTTTCTTT.

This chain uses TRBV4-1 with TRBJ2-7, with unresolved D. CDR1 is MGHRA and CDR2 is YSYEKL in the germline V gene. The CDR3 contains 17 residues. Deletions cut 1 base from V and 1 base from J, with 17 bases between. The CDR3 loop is CASSQGLAGGESYEQYF. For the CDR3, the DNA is TGCGCCAGCAGCCAAGGCCTTGCAGGTGGCGAGTCCTACGAGCAGTACTTC.

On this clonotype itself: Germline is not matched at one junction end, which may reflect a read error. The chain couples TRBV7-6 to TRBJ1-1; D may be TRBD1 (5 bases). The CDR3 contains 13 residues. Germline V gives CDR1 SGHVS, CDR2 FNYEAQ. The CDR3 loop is CASSLAHVTEETF. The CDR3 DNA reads TGTGCCAGCAGCTTAGCCCACGTGACAGAAGAGACCTTT.

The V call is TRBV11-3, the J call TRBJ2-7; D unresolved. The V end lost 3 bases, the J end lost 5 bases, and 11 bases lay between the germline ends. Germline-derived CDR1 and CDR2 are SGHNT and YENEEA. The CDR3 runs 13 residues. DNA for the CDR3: TGTGCCAGCAGCTTGGCACCAGGCAACGAGCAGTACTTC. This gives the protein CASSLAPGNEQYF.

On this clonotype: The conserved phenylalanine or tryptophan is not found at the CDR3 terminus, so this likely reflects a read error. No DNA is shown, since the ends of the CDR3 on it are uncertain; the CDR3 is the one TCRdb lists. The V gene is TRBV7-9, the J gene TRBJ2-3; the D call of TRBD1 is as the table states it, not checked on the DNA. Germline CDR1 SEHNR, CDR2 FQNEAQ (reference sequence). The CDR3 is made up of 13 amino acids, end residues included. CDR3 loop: CASSLAGADATYY.

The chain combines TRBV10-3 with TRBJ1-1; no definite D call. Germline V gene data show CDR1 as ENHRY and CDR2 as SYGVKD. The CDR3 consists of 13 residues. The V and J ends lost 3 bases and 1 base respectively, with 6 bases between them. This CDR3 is CAISELWNTEAFF. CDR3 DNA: TGTGCCATCAGTGAACTGTGGAACACTGAAGCTTTCTTT.

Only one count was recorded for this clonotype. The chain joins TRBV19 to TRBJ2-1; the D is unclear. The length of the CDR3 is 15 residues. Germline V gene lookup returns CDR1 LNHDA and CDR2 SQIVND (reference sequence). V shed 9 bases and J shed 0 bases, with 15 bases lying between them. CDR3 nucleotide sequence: TGTGCCAGCAGCTTCTTCGCGAGCTCCTACAATGAGCAGTTCTTC. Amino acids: CASSFFASSYNEQFF.

The CDR3 here is CAWRGQGTSNSPLHF. The DNA of the CDR3 is TGTGCCTGGAGGGGACAGGGTACCTCCAATTCACCCCTCCACTTT. The chain combines TRBV30 with TRBJ1-6; 9 bases are a match to TRBD1. Germline-derived CDR1 and CDR2 are GTSNPN and SVGIG (reference sequence). V was clipped by 3 bases and J by 7 bases; unmatched bases: 7. The CDR3 consists of 15 residues.

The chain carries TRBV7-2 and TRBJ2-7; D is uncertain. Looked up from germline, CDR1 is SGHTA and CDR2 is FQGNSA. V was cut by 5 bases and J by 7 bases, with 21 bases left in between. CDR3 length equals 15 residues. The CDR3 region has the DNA TGTGCCAGCAGCCTAGGGCACGCCTCCTACAATGAGCAGTACGTC. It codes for CASSLGHASYNEQYV.

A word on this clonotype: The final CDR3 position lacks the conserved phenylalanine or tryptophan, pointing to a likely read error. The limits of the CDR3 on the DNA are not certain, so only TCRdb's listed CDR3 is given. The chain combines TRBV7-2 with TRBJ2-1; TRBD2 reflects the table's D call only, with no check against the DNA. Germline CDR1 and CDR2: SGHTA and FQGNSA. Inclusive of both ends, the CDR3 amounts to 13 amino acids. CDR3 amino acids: CASSPLAGGLDTQ.

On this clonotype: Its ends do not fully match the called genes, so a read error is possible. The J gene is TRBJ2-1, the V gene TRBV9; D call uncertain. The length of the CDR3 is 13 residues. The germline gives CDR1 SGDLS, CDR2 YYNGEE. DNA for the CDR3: TGTGCCAGCAGCTCTACCACTACAAAGACCCAGTATTTC. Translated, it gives CASSSTTTKTQYF.

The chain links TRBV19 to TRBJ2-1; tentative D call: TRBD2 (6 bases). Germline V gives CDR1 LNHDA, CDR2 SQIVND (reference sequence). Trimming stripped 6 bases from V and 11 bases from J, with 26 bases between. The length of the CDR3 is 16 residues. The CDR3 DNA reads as TGTGCCAGTAGCAAAGCGGGCGGAGACGGCAAGGATCAGCAGTTCTTC. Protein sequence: CASSKAGGDGKDQQFF.

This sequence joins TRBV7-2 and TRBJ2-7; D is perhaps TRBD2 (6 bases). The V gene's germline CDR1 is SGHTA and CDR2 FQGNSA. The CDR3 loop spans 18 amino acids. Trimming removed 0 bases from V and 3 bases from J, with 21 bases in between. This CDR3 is CASSLAGGPKAQYYEQYV. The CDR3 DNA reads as TGTGCCAGCAGCTTAGCGGGAGGTCCCAAAGCGCAGTACTACGAGCAGTACGTC.

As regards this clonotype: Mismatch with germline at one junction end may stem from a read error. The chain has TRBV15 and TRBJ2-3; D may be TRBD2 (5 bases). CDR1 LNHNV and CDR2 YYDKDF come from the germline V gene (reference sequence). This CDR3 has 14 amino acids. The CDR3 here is CATSRGSGKETQYF. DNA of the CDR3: TGTGCCACCAGCAGAGGCTCCGGGAAAGAGACCCAGTACTTT.

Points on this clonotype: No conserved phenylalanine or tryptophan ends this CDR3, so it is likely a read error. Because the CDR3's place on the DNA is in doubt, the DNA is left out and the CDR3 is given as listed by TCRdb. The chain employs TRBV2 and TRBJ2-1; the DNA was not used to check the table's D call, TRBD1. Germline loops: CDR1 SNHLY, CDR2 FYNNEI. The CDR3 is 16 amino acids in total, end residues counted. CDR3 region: CASGEGGRNGQDERPG.

The CDR3 coding sequence is TGTGCCAGCAGCGCCTCGAGAATGGGCGGTAACACCGGGGAGCTGTTTTTT. This sequence encodes CASSASRMGGNTGELFF. The chain employs TRBV11-2 and TRBJ2-2; D is undetermined. V was clipped by 5 bases and J by 2 bases, with 18 bases between them. CDR1 is SGHAT, CDR2 FQNNGV, per germline. The CDR3 runs 17 residues.

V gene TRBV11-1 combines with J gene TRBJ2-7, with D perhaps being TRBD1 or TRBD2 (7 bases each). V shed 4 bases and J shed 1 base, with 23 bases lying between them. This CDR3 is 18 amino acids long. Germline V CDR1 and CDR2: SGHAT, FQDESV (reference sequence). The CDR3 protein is CASSSRDSGTALSYEQYV. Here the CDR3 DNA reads TGTGCCAGCAGCTCACGGGACAGCGGGACAGCCCTTTCCTACGAGCAGTACGTC.

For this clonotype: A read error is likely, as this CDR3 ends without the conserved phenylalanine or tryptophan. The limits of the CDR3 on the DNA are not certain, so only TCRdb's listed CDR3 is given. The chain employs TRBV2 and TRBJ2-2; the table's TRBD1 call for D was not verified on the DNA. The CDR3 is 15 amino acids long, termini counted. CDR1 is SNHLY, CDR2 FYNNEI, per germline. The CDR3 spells CASGDGGTNTRELFP.

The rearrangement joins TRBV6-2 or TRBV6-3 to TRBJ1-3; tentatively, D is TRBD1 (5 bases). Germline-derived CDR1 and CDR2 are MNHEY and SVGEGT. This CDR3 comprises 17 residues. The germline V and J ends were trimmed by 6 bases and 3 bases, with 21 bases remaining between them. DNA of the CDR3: TGTGCCAGCAGCCGCAGTAACGGGGGGGTCGGTGGAAACACCATATATTTT. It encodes CASSRSNGGVGGNTIYF.

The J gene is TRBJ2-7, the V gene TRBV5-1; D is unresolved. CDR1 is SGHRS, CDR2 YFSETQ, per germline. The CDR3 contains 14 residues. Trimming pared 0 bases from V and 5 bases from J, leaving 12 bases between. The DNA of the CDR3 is TGCGCCAGCAGCTTGGCCGGCGGTCTCCACGAGCAGTACGTC. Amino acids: CASSLAGGLHEQYV.

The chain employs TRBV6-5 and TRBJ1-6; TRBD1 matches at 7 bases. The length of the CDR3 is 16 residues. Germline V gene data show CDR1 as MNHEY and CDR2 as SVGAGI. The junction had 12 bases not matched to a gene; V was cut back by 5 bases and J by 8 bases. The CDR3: CASSLDRSSSDSPLHF. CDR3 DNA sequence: TGTGCCAGCAGTCTGGACAGGTCAAGTAGTGATTCACCCCTCCACTTT.

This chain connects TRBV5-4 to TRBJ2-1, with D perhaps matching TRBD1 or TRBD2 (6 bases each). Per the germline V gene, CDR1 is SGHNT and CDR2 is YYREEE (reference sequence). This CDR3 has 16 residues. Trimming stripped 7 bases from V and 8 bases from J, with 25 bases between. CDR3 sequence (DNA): TGTGCCAGCGGCGACGGGGGCACAAACGGTCAGGATGAGCAGTTCTTC. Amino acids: CASGDGGTNGQDEQFF.

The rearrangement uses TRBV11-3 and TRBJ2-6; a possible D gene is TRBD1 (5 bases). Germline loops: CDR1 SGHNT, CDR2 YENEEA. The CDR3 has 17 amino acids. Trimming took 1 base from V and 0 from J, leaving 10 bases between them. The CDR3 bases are TGTGCCAGCAGCTTAGGTATGACAGCCTCTGGGGCCAACGTCCTGACTTTC. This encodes CASSLGMTASGANVLTF.

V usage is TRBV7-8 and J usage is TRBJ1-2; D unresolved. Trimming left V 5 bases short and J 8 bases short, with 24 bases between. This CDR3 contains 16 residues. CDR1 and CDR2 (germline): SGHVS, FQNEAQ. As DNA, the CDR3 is TGTGCCAGCAGCGCAGGTTCTGGGTCACCCCTCCACGGCTACACCTTC. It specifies CASSAGSGSPLHGYTF. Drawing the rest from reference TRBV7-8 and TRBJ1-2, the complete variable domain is GAGVSQSPRYKVAKRGQDVALRCDPISGHVSLFWYQQALGQGPEFLTYFQNEAQLDKSGLPSDRFFAERPEGSVSTLKIQRTQQEDSAVYLCASSAGSGSPLHGYTFGSGTRLTVV.

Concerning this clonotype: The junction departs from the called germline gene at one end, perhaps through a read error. The CDR3 sequence is CASSQVWRASAQYF. As DNA, the CDR3 is TGCGCCAGCAGCCAAGTTTGGCGGGCTAGCGCCCAGTACTTC. The chain carries TRBV5-4 and TRBJ2-5, with D possibly matching TRBD2 (6 bases). This CDR3 is built from 14 residues. Germline CDR1 and CDR2: SGHNT and YYREEE (reference sequence).

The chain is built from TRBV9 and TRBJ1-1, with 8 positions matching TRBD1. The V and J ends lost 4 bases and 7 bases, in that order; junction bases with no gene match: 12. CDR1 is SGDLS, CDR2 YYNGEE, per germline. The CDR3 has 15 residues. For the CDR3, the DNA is TGTGCCAGCAGCTTAGATCGGACAGGGAACTATGAAGCTTTCTTT. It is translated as CASSLDRTGNYEAFF. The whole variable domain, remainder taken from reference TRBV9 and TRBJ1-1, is DSGVTQTPKHLITATGQRVTLRCSPRSGDLSVYWYQQSLDQGLQFLIQYYNGEERAKGNILERFSAQQFPDLHSELNLSSLELGDSALYFCASSLDRTGNYEAFFGQGTRLTVV.